This passage covers 5 T cell receptor beta chains from one sample sequenced in a study of cytomegalovirus exposure and HLA in healthy donors. The PCR employed 60 Vbeta primers together with 13 Jbeta primers. The protocol was immunoSEQ multiplex PCR, while the TCRdb copy is restricted to in-frame clones and leaves out a portion. The data contain fewer than 200,000 clones, roughly four fifths of them singletons. Sequencing input: PBMCs. The receptors were gathered from a woman between 50 and 59 years old in good health and CMV-seropositive.

This chain joins TRBV6-5 and TRBJ1-1; TRBD1 agrees at 9 bases. The CDR3 loop spans 13 amino acids. Germline V gives CDR1 MNHEY, CDR2 SVGAGI. V lost 6 bases to trimming and J lost 4 bases; unmatched junction nucleotides: 3. In DNA, the CDR3 is TGTGCCAGCAGCAAGGGACAGGGCACTGAAGCTTTCTTT. Encoded protein: CASSKGQGTEAFF.

The chain uses TRBV28 and TRBJ1-2; D call uncertain. V lost 5 bases and J lost 8, with 12 bases in between. The V gene's germline CDR1 is MDHEN and CDR2 SYDVKM. The CDR3 extends over 12 amino acids. CDR3 sequence (DNA): TGTGCCAGCAGTCCCGACTCTCGAGGCTACACCTTC. It specifies CASSPDSRGYTF.

V usage is TRBV5-4 and J usage is TRBJ1-1; TRBD1 agrees at 9 bases. The CDR3 runs to 15 residues. Trimming cost V 9 bases and J 3 bases; bases outside gene matches: 12. Germline CDR1 and CDR2: SGHNT and YYREEE (reference sequence). CDR3 amino acids: CATNPGGTGYTEAFF. The CDR3 region has the DNA TGTGCCACCAACCCGGGGGGGACAGGGTACACTGAAGCTTTCTTT.

The V gene is TRBV6-1, the J gene TRBJ2-5; 10 bases are shared with TRBD1. Trimming at V came to 5 bases and at J to 6 bases, leaving 9 bases not matched to a gene. This CDR3 has 15 residues. Germline V CDR1 and CDR2: MNHNS, SASEGT. In nucleotides, the CDR3 is TGTGCCAGCAGTCACGGACAGGGGGACCGGCAGACCCAGTACTTC. Translated: CASSHGQGDRQTQYF.

The V and J genes are TRBV6-1 and TRBJ1-1; TRBD1 is a possible D gene (5 bases). This CDR3 has 12 amino acids. Trimming removed 6 bases at V and 0 bases at J, with 5 bases between. The germline gives CDR1 MNHNS, CDR2 SASEGT. Written as DNA, the CDR3 is TGTGCCAGCAGGACAGTGAACACTGAAGCTTTCTTT. It translates to CASRTVNTEAFF.